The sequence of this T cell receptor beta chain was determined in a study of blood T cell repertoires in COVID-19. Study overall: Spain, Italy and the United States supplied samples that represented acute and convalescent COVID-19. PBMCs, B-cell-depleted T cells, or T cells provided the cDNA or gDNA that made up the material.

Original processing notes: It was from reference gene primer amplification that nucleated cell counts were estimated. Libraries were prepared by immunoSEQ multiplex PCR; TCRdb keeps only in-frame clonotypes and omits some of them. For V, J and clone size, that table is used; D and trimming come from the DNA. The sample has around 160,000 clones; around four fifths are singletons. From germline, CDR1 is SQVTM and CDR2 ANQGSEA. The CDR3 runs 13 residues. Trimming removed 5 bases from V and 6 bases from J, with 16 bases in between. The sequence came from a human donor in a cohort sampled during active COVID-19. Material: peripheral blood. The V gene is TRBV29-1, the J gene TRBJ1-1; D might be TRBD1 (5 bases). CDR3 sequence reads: CSVPGLGDSEAFF. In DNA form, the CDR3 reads TGCAGCGTTCCAGGTCTGGGGGACTCTGAAGCTTTCTTT.